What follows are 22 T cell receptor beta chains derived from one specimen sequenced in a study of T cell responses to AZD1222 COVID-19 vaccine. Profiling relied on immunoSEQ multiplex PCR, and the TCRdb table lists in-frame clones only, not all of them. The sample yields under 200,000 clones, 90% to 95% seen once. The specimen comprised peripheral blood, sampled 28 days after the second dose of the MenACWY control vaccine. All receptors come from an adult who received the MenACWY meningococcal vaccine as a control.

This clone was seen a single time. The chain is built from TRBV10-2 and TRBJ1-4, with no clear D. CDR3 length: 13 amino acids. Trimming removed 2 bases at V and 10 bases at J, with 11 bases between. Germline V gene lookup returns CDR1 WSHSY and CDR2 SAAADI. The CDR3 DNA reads TGCGCCAGCAGTGAGGATAGGATGGGAAAACTGTTTTTT. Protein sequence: CASSEDRMGKLFF.

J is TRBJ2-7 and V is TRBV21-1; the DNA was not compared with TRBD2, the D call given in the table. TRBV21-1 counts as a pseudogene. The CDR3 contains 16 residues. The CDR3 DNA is TGTGCCAGCGGGGGCGGGAAACTAGCGGGGGCCTACGAGCAGTACTTC. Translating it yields CASGGGKLAGAYEQYF.

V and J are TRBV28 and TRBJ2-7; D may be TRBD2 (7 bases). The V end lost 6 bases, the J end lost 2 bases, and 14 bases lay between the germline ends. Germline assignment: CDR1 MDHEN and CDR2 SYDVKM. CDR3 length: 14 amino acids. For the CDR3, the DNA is TGTGCCAGCAGAGGGGGGGCCCTGGCCTACGAGCAGTACTTC. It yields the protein CASRGGALAYEQYF.

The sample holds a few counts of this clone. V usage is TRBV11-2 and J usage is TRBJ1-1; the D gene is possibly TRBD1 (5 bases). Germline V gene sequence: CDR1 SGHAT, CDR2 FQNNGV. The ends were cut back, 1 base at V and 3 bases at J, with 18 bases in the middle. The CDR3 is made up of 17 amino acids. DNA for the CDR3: TGTGCCAGCAGCTTAGGCACCGGGGCAGGGCATTACACTGAAGCTTTCTTT. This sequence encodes CASSLGTGAGHYTEAFF. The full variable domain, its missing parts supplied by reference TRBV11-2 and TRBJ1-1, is EAGVAQSPRYKIIEKRQSVAFWCNPISGHATLYWYQQILGQGPKLLIQFQNNGVVDDSQLPKDRFSAERLKGVDSTLKIQPAKLEDSAVYLCASSLGTGAGHYTEAFFGQGTRLTVV.

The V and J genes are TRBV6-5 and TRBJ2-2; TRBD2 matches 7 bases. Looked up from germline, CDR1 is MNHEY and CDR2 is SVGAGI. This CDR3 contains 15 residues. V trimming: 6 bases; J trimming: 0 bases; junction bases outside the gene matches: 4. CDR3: CASSPGLANTGELFF. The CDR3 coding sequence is TGTGCCAGCAGCCCCGGACTAGCGAACACCGGGGAGCTGTTTTTT.

CDR3 amino acids: CASSLAFTEQFF. The CDR3, as DNA: TGCGCCAGCAGCTTGGCGTTCACTGAGCAGTTCTTC. V usage is TRBV5-1 and J usage is TRBJ2-1, with unresolved D. This CDR3 has 12 residues. In germline, CDR1 is SGHRS, CDR2 YFSETQ. V dropped 0 bases and J dropped 9 bases, with 7 bases sitting between them.

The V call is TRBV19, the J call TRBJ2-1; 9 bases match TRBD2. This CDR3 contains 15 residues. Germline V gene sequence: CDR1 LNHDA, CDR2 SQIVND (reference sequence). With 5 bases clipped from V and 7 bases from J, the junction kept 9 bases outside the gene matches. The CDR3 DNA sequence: TGTGCCAGTAGTGTACTAGCGGGTATGCGGAATGAGCAGTTCTTC. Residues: CASSVLAGMRNEQFF.

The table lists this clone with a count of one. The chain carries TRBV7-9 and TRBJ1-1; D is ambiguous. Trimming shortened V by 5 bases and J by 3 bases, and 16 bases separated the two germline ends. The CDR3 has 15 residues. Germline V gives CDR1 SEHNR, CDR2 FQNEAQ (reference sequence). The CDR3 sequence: CASSNAFGRHTEAFF. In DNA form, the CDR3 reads TGTGCCAGCAGCAACGCTTTCGGACGCCACACTGAAGCTTTCTTT.

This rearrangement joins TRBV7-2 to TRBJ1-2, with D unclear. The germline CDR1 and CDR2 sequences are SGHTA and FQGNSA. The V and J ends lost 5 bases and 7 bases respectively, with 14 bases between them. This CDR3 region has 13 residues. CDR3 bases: TGTGCCAGCAGCCCCGACCCAGATGCTGGCTACACCTTC. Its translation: CASSPDPDAGYTF. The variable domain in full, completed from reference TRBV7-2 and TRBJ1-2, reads GAGVSQSPSNKVTEKGKDVELRCDPISGHTALYWYRQSLGQGLEFLIYFQGNSAPDKSGLPSDRFSAERTGGSVSTLTIQRTQQEDSAVYLCASSPDPDAGYTFGSGTRLTVV.

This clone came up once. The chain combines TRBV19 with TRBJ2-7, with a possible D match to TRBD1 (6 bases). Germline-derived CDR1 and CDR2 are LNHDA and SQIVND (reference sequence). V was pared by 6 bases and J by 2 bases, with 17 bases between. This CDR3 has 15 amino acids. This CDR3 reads CASRKTGRAAYEQYF. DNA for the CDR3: TGTGCCAGTAGGAAAACAGGGCGAGCGGCCTACGAGCAGTACTTC.

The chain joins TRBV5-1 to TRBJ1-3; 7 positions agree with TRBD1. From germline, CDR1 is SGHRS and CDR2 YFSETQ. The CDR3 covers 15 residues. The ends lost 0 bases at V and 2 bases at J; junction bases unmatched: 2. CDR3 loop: CASSLAGTAGNTIYF. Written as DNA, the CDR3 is TGCGCCAGCAGCTTGGCGGGGACAGCTGGAAACACCATATATTTT.

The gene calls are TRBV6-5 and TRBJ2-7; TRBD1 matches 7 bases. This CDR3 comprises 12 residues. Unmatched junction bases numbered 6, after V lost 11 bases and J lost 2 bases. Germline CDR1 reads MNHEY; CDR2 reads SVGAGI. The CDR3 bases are TGTGCCGGCCAACAGGGGCCCTACGAGCAGTACTTC. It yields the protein CAGQQGPYEQYF.

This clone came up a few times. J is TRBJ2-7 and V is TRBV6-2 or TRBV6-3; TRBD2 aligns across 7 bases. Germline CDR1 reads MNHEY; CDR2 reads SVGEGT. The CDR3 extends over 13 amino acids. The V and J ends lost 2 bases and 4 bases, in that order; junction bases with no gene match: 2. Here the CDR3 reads CASSYNGGYEQYF. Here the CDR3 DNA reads TGTGCCAGCAGTTACAACGGGGGGTACGAGCAGTACTTC.

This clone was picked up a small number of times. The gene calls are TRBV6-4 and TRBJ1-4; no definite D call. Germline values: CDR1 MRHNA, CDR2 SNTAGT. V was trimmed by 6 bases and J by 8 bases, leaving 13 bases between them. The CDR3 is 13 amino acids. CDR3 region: CASSATSGEKLFF. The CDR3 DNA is TGTGCCAGCAGCGCTACCTCGGGAGAAAAACTGTTTTTT.

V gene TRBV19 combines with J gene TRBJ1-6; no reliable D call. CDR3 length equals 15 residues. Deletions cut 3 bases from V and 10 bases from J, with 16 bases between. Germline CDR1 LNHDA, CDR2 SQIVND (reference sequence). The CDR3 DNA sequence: TGTGCCAGTAGTATCTCCCGGTCGGAAGGCTCACCCCTCCACTTT. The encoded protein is CASSISRSEGSPLHF. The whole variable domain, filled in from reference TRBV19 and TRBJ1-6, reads DGGITQSPKYLFRKEGQNVTLSCEQNLNHDAMYWYRQDPGQGLRLIYYSQIVNDFQKGDIAEGYSVSREKKESFPLTVTSAQKNPTAFYLCASSISRSEGSPLHFGNGTRLTVT.

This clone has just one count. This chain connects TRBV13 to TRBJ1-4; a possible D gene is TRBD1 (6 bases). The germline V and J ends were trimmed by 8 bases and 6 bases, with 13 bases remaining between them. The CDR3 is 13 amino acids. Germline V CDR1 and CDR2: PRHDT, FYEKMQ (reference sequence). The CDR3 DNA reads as TGTGCCAGCCAGGACAGAAAGGATGAAAAACTGTTTTTT. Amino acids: CASQDRKDEKLFF.

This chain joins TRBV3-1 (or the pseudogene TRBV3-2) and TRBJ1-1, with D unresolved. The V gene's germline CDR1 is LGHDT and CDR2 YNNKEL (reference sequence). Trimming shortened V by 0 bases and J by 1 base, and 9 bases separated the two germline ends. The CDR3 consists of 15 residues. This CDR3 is CASSQDYSRNTEAFF. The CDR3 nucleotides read TGTGCCAGCAGCCAAGACTACAGCCGGAACACTGAAGCTTTCTTT.

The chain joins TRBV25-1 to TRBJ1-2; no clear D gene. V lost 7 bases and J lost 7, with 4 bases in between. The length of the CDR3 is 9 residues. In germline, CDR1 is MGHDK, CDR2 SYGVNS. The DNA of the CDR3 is TGTGCCAGCAAAGGTGGCTACACCTTC. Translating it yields CASKGGYTF.

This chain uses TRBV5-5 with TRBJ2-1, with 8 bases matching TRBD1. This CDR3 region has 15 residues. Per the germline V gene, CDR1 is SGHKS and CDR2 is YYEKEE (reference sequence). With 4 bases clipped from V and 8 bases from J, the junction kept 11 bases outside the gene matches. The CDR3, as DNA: TGTGCCAGCAGCCGGACAGGGTTTAGGAGCGATGAGCAGTTCTTC. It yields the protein CASSRTGFRSDEQFF.

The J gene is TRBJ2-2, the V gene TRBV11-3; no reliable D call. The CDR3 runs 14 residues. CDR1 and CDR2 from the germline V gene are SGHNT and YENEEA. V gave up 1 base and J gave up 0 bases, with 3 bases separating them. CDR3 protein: CASSLGANTGELFF. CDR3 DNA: TGTGCCAGCAGCTTAGGGGCGAACACCGGGGAGCTGTTTTTT.

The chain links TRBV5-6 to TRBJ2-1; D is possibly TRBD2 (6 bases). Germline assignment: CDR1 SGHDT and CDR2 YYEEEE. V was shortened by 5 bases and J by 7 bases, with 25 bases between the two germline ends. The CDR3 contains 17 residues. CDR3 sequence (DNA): TGTGCCAGCAGATTTATGATCTCATGGGGAGGTGAGAATGAGCAGTTCTTC. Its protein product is CASRFMISWGGENEQFF.

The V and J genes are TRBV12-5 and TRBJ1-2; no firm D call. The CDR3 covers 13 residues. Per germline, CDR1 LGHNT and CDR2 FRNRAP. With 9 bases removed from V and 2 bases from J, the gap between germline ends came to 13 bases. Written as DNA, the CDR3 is TGTGCTAGCAGCCACAAGCCAAACTATGGCTACACCTTC. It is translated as CASSHKPNYGYTF.